Ten or more counts support the clone carrying this T cell receptor beta chain. The data derive from a study of regulatory T cells in long-lasting Graves disease. The CDR3 runs to 11 residues. Per germline, CDR1 SNHLY and CDR2 FYNNEI. Trimming removed 8 bases from V and 9 bases from J; junction bases left unmatched: 6. This sample's time point: newly diagnosed GD, antithyroid drugs for less than 3 months. After RNA was extracted from PBMCs, the TCR library was made from it. iRepertoire HTBI primers and Arm-PCR of CDR3 regions built TCR beta libraries. Using its own MiXCR run on the multiplex PCR reads, TCRdb lists one record per CDR3 protein. This repertoire shows some 220,000 distinct CDR3 sequences, around 19% found once; its top ten account for approximately 12%. This same sample was also part of a study on T cells in Graves' hyperthyroidism and ophthalmopathy.

Sequencing was performed on peripheral blood mononuclear cells (PBMCs), taken at new diagnosis, from a patient treated with antithyroid drugs. This sequence originates from a woman under 40 with Graves disease. This sequence joins TRBV2 and TRBJ2-7; 8 positions match TRBD1. The CDR3: CASAKQGGQYF. The CDR3 coding sequence is TGTGCCAGCGCAAAACAGGGGGGGCAGTACTTC.